The rows below give T cell receptor beta chains drawn from one sample of a study of blood T cell repertoires in COVID-19. The data were produced by immunoSEQ multiplex PCR, yet TCRdb's version contains in-frame clones alone and is incomplete. Of about 150,000 clones in the sample, 86% were seen once. The material sequenced was peripheral blood. These receptors all stem from a man aged 65-85 years with acute or convalescent COVID-19. Each CDR3 is given with its conserved first and last residue. A D gene is named only where the DNA matches it firmly. Size tells how often a clone was seen (once, few, many) or the class of an expanded clone, and some rows leave it out.

v_gene	j_gene	d_gene	abundance	CDR3aa	CDR3nt
TRBV5-1	TRBJ2-2	TRBD1	once	CASSPWTGGRTGELFF	TGCGCCAGCAGCCCCTGGACAGGGGGAAGGACCGGGGAGCTGTTTTTT
TRBV19	TRBJ2-1	.	.	CASSIRLASSYNEQFF	TGTGCCAGTAGTATTAGGCTAGCGAGCTCCTACAATGAGCAGTTCTTC
TRBV3-1/TRBV3-2	TRBJ2-7	.	.	CASSRGLSYEQYF	TGTGCCAGCAGCCGCGGCCTCTCCTACGAGCAGTACTTC
TRBV7-3	TRBJ2-2	TRBD1	.	CASSLGGQGNTGELFF	TGTGCCAGCAGCTTAGGGGGACAGGGGAACACCGGGGAGCTGTTTTTT
TRBV11-2	TRBJ2-1	TRBD2	.	CASRSPSGRAGSYNEQFF	TGTGCCAGCAGATCACCTAGCGGGAGGGCCGGGTCCTACAATGAGCAGTTCTTC
TRBV28	TRBJ2-1	.	.	CASSQAGAPNEQFF	TGTGCCAGCAGTCAGGCAGGTGCACCCAATGAGCAGTTCTTC
TRBV6-6	TRBJ2-7	TRBD2	.	CASTDGRDYEQYF	TGTGCCAGCACAGACGGGAGGGACTACGAGCAGTACTTC
TRBV19	TRBJ1-1	.	.	CASSSSGGGNTEAFF	TGTGCCAGTAGTTCCTCTGGGGGGGGGAACACTGAAGCTTTCTTT
TRBV28	TRBJ2-7	TRBD1	.	CASSLWTGGREQYF	TGTGCCAGCAGTTTATGGACAGGGGGCCGCGAGCAGTACTTC
TRBV4-1	TRBJ2-2	TRBD2	.	CASSPRTSVNTGELFF	TGCGCCAGCAGCCCCCGGACTAGCGTGAACACCGGGGAGCTGTTTTTT
TRBV7-2	TRBJ2-7	.	.	CASSLRLVGEQYF	TGTGCCAGCAGCTTACGGCTAGTAGGCGAGCAGTACTTC
TRBV5-1	TRBJ2-3	TRBD1	.	CASSLATNRGSFVRASTDTQYF	TGCGCCAGCAGCTTGGCGACCAACAGGGGGAGTTTTGTTCGAGCGAGCACAGATACGCAGTATTTT
TRBV6-2/TRBV6-3	TRBJ2-3	TRBD2	.	CASSYGGLAGGNSDTQYF	TGTGCCAGCAGTTACGGAGGACTAGCGGGAGGAAACTCCGATACGCAGTATTTT
TRBV6-2/TRBV6-3	TRBJ1-1	.	.	CASSFSTGSEAFF	TGTGCCAGCAGTTTCTCAACAGGGTCTGAAGCTTTCTTT
TRBV27	TRBJ2-7	.	.	CASSSRLLSYEQYF	TGTGCCAGCAGTTCCCGACTACTCTCCTACGAGCAGTACTTC
TRBV5-1	TRBJ2-1	TRBD2	few	CASSYSDIAGGRVGEQFF	TGCGCCAGCAGCTACTCGGATATAGCGGGAGGACGGGTGGGTGAGCAGTTCTTC
TRBV6-5	TRBJ2-3	TRBD1	.	CASRTRGSGTDTQYF	TGTGCCAGCAGAACCAGGGGGTCGGGCACAGATACGCAGTATTTT
TRBV19	TRBJ1-4	.	.	CASSGPGEKLFF	TGTGCCAGTAGCGGACCGGGGGAAAAACTGTTTTTT
TRBV2	TRBJ1-5	TRBD1	.	CASSLGGYSNQPQHF	TGTGCCAGCAGCTTAGGGGGCTATAGCAATCAGCCCCAGCATTTT
TRBV4-1	TRBJ2-3	TRBD1	.	CASSQSGTGGAPDTQYF	TGCGCCAGCAGCCAGAGCGGCACAGGGGGCGCACCAGATACGCAGTATTTT
TRBV5-4	TRBJ2-4	.	.	CASSSSQVKNIQYF	TGTGCCAGCAGCTCGTCCCAGGTCAAAAACATTCAGTACTTC
TRBV3-1/TRBV3-2	TRBJ1-3	.	.	CATRQNSGNTIYF	TGTGCCACCCGACAGAACTCTGGAAACACCATATATTTT
TRBV5-4	TRBJ1-2	.	.	CASSSWGGTNGYTF	TGTGCCAGCAGCTCTTGGGGGGGTACTAATGGTTACACCTTC
TRBV4-2	TRBJ1-2	.	.	CASSQDVQGNYGYTF	TGTGCCAGCAGCCAAGATGTGCAGGGGAACTATGGCTACACCTTC
TRBV27	TRBJ1-5	TRBD1	.	CASGQGLGNQPQHF	TGTGCCAGTGGACAGGGTTTGGGCAATCAGCCCCAGCATTTT
TRBV28	TRBJ2-7	.	.	CASSLGGSYEQYF	TGTGCCAGCAGCCTAGGCGGGTCCTACGAGCAGTACTTC
TRBV28	TRBJ2-7	.	.	CASEDSSTYEQYF	TGTGCCAGCGAGGACTCTTCGACCTACGAGCAGTACTTC
TRBV19	TRBJ2-1	.	once	CASSRINEQFF	TGTGCCAGTAGCAGGATCAATGAGCAGTTCTTC
TRBV5-4	TRBJ2-3	.	.	CASSKGPGLNTDTQYF	TGTGCCAGCAGCAAGGGGCCGGGACTTAACACAGATACGCAGTATTTT
TRBV7-2	TRBJ2-1	TRBD2	.	CASSLYPSSSGKSEQFF	TGTGCCAGCAGCTTATATCCCTCCTCTAGCGGGAAATCTGAGCAGTTCTTC
TRBV30	TRBJ1-4	.	.	CAWSNIGQTTNEKLFF	TGTGCCTGGAGTAATATAGGACAGACAACTAATGAAAAACTGTTTTTT
TRBV10-3	TRBJ1-3	.	.	CAISEVRATSGNTIYF	TGTGCCATCAGTGAGGTGAGGGCTACCTCTGGAAACACCATATATTTT
TRBV19	TRBJ2-7	.	.	CASSIVRFGSRDEQYF	TGTGCCAGTAGTATAGTAAGGTTCGGCTCCCGGGACGAGCAGTACTTC
TRBV3-1/TRBV3-2	TRBJ2-7	TRBD2	once	CASSQGVTSGNEQYF	TGTGCCAGCAGCCAAGGAGTGACTAGCGGGAACGAGCAGTACTTC
TRBV6-5	TRBJ1-2	.	.	CASRELGGSSEGYTF	TGTGCCAGCAGGGAGCTGGGAGGGTCCAGTGAGGGCTACACCTTC
TRBV5-1	TRBJ2-7	TRBD1	.	CASSLDGQGTPEQYF	TGCGCCAGCAGCTTAGACGGACAGGGGACTCCCGAGCAGTACTTC
TRBV2	TRBJ1-4	.	once	CASSEFGSGSNEKLFF	TGTGCCAGCAGTGAATTTGGTTCAGGGTCTAATGAAAAACTGTTTTTT
TRBV20-1	TRBJ2-1	.	.	CSASRGRRTYNEQFF	TGCAGTGCTAGTCGTGGGAGGAGAACCTACAATGAGCAGTTCTTC
TRBV7-2	TRBJ2-7	.	.	CASSLDYGTYEQYF	TGTGCCAGCAGCTTAGACTACGGGACCTACGAGCAGTACTTC
TRBV3-1/TRBV3-2	TRBJ2-2	TRBD2	few	CASSLAGTRGTGELFF	TGTGCCAGCAGCTTAGCCGGGACTAGGGGCACCGGGGAGCTGTTTTTT
TRBV18	TRBJ2-7	.	.	CASSPVLYEQYF	TGTGCCAGCTCACCTGTCCTCTACGAGCAGTACTTC
TRBV5-8	TRBJ2-7	TRBD1	.	CASSQGTGGAAYEQYF	TGTGCCAGCAGCCAAGGGACAGGGGGTGCCGCCTACGAGCAGTACTTC